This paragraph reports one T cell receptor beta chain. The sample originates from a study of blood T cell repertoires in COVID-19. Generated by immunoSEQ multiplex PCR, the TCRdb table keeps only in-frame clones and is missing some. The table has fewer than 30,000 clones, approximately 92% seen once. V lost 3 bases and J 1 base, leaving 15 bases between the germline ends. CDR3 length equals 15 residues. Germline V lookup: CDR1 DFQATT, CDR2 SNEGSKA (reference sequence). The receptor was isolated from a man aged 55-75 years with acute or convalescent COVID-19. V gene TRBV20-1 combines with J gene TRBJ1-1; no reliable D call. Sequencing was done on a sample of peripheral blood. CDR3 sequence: CSASSLREGNTEAFF. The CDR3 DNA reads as TGCAGTGCTAGTTCATTGAGGGAGGGGAACACTGAAGCTTTCTTT.